The TCR beta chain under discussion was sequenced for a study of blood T cells in healthy people across ages. The second PCR ran about 6 to 11 cycles with a sample-barcoded 5' primer and J-beta primers. TCRdb fed the 5' RACE reads into MiXCR, producing one record per CDR3 protein. This repertoire shows about 1.5 million distinct CDR3 sequences, roughly 43% found once; its top ten account for about 3.8%. Germline loops: CDR1 SEHNR, CDR2 FQNEAQ (reference sequence). The CDR3 length is 15 residues. V trimming: 5 bases; J trimming: 3 bases; junction bases outside the gene matches: 5. This clonotype originated in a woman aged 18-30 years in good health. The specimen was blood. The rearrangement joins TRBV7-9 to TRBJ2-3; 10 bases match TRBD2. The CDR3 sequence: CASSPKAGGTDTQYF. The CDR3 DNA reads as TGTGCCAGCAGCCCGAAAGCGGGGGGGACAGATACGCAGTATTTT.